This T cell receptor (beta chain) is drawn from a study of neurological immune-mediated disorders. This clonotype has ten or more counts. No antigen is known for it. The study, taken as a whole, reports: It was the repertoires of 18 of 34 multiple sclerosis patients that phylogenetic grouping placed in one related-CDR3 cluster, which is a possible signature. With the multiple sclerosis repertoire cluster, none of the clinical or MRI features showed an association.

Synthesis of cDNA used 5'RACE (with 10-nucleotide random UMIs). TCRdb reprocessed the 5' RACE reads with MiXCR, giving one entry per CDR3 protein. This table holds about 62,000 distinct CDR3 sequences, about 4% found once. For the unsorted libraries, 2 million PBMCs stored at -80 C served as input. The material sequenced was PBMCs. The TCR sequence derives from a woman between 50 and 59 years old with multiple sclerosis.

DNA of the CDR3: TGTGCCAGCAGCCGAGACGGATCTGGAAACACCATATATTTT. Its protein is CASSRDGSGNTIYF. The chain couples TRBV3-1 to TRBJ1-3, with D hard to call. Trimming took 4 bases from V and 1 from J, leaving 8 bases between them. The CDR3 loop spans 14 amino acids. The germline V gene has CDR1 LGHDT and CDR2 YNNKEL (reference sequence).